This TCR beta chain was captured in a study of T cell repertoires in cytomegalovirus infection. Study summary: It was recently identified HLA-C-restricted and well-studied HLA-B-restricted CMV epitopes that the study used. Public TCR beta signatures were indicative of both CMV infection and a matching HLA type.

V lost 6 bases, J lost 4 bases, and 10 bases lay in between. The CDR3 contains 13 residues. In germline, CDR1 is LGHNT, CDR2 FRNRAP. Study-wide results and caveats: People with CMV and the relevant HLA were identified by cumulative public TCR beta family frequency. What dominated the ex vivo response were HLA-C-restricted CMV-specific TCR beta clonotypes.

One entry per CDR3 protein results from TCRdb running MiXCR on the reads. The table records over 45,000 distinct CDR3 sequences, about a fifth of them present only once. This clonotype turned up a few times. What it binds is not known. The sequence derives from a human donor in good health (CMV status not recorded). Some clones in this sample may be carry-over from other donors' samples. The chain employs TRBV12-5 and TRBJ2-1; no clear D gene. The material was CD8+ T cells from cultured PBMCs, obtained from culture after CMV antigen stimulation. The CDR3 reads CASGKDQYNEQFF. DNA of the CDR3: TGTGCTAGTGGCAAGGACCAGTACAATGAGCAGTTCTTC.